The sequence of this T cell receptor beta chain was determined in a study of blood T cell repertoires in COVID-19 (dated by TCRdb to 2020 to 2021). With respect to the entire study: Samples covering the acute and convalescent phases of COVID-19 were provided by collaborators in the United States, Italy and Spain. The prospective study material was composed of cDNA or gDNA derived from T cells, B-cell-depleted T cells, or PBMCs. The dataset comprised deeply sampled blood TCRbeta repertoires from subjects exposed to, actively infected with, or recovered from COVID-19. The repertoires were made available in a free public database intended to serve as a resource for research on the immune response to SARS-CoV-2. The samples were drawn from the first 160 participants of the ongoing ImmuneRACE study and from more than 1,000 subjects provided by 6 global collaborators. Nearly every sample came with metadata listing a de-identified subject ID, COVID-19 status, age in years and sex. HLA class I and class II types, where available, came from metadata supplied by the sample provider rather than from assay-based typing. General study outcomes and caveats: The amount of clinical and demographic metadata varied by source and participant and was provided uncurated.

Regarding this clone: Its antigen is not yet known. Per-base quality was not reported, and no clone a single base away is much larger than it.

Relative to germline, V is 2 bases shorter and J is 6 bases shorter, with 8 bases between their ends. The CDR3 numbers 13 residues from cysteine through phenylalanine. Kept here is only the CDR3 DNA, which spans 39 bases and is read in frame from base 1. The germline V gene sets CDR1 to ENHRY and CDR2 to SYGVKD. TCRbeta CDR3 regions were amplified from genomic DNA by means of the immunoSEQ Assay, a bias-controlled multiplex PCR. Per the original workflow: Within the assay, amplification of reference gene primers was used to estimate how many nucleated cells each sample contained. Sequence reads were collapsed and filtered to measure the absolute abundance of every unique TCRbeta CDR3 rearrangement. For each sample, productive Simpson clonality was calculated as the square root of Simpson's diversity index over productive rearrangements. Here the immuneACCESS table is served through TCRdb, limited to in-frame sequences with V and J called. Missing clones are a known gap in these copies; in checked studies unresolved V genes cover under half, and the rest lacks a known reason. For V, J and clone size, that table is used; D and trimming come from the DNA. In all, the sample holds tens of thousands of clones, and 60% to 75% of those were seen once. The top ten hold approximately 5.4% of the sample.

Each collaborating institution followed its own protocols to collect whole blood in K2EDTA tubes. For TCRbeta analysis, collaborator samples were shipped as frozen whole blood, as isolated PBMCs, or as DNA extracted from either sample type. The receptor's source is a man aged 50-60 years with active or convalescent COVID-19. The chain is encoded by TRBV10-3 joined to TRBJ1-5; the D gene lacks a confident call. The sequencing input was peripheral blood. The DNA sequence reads TGTGCCATCAGTGAGACAGAAGTTCAGCCCCAGCATTTT. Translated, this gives CAISETEVQPQHF.